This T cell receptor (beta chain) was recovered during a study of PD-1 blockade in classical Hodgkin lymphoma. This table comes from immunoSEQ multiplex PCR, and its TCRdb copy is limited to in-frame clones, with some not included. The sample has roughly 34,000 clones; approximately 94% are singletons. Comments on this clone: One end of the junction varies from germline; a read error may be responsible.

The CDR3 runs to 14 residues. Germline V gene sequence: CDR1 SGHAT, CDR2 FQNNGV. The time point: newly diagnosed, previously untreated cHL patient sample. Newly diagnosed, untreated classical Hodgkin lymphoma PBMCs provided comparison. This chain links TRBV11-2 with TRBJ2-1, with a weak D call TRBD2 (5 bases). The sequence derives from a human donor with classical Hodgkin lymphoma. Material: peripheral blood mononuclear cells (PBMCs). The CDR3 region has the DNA TGTGCCAGCAGAAATATCCGGGAATACAATGAGCAGCTCTTC. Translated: CASRNIREYNEQLF.